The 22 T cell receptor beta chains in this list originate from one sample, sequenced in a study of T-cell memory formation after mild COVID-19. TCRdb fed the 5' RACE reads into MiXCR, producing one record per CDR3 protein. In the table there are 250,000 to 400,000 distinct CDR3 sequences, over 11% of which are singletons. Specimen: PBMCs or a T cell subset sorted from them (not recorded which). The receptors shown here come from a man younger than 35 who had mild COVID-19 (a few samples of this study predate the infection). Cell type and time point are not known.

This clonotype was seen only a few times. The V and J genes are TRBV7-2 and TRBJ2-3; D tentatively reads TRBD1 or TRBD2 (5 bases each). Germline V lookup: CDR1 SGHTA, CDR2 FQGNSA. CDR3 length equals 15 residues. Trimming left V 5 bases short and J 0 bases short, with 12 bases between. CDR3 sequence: CASSLSRDSTDTQYF. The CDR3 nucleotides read TGTGCCAGCAGCCTCTCCCGGGACAGCACAGATACGCAGTATTTT.

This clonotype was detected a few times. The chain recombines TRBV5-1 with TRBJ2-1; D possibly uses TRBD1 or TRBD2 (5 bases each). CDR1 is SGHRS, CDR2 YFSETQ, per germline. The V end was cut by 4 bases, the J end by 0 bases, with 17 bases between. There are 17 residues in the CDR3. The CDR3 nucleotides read TGCGCCAGCAGCCAAGCCTCGGCAGGGAGCTCCTACAATGAGCAGTTCTTC. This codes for CASSQASAGSSYNEQFF.

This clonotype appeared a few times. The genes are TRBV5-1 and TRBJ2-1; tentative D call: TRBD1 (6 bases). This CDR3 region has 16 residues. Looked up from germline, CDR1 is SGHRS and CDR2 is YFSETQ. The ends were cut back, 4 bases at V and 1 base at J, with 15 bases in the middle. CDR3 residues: CASSLDRQSSYNEQFF. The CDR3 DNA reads TGCGCCAGCAGCCTCGACAGGCAGTCTTCCTACAATGAGCAGTTCTTC.

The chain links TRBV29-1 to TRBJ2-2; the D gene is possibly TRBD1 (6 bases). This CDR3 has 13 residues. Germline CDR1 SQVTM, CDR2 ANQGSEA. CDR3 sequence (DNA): TGCATTGTCAGACAGGCAAACACCGGGGAGCTGTTTTTT. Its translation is CIVRQANTGELFF.

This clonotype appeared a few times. CDR3 loop: CASSQETGDVSYEQYF. In DNA, the CDR3 is TGTGCCAGCTCACAAGAGACAGGGGACGTCTCCTACGAGCAGTACTTC. This chain connects TRBV18 to TRBJ2-7, with 8 bases fitting TRBD1. The CDR3 consists of 16 residues. V shed 4 bases, J shed 0 bases, and the junction held 8 bases outside the gene matches. CDR1 KGHSH and CDR2 LQKENI come from the germline V gene.

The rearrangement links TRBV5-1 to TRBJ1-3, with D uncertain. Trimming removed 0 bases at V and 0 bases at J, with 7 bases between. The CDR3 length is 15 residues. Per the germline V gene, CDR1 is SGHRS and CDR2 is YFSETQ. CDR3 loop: CASSLGSYSGNTIYF. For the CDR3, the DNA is TGCGCCAGCAGCTTGGGCAGCTACTCTGGAAACACCATATATTTT.

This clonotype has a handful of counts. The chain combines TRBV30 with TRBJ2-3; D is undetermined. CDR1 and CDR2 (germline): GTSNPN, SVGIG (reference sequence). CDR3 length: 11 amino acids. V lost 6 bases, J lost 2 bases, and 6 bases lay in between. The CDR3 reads CACSNTDTQYF. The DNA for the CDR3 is TGTGCCTGCTCAAACACAGATACGCAGTATTTT.

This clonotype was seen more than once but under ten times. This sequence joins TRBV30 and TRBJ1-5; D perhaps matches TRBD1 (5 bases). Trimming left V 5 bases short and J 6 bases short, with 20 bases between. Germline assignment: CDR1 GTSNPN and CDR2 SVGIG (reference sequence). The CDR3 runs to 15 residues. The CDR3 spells CAWATGGEGPQPQHF. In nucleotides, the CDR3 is TGTGCCTGGGCGACCGGGGGGGAGGGACCTCAGCCCCAGCATTTT.

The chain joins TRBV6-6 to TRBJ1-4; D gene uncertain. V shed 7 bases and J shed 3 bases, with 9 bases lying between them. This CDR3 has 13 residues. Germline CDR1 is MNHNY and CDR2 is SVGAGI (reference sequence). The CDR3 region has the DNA TGTGCCAGCAAACCCTTGGCTAATGAAAAACTGTTTTTT. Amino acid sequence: CASKPLANEKLFF.

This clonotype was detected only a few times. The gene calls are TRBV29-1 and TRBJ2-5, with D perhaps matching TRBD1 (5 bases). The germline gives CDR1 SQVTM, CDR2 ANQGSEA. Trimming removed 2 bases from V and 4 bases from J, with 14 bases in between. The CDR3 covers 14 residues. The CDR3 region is CSVEPQGRGETQYF. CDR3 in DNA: TGCAGCGTTGAACCCCAGGGTAGGGGAGAGACCCAGTACTTC.

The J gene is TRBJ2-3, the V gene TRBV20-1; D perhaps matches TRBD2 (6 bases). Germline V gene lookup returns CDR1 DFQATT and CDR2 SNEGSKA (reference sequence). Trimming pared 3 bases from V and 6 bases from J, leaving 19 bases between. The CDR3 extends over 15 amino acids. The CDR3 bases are TGCAGTGCTAGCGGGAAAGGGGAGGAGGGCGATACGCAGTATTTT. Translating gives CSASGKGEEGDTQYF.

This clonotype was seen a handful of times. CDR3 DNA: TGTGCCAGCAGCCAGACGGGACAGACCACAGATACGCAGTATTTT. Protein product: CASSQTGQTTDTQYF. The gene calls are TRBV9 and TRBJ2-3, with 7 bases fitting TRBD1. The CDR3 has 15 residues. Germline values: CDR1 SGDLS, CDR2 YYNGEE. Trimming took 4 bases from V and 2 from J; bases not matched to a gene: 7.

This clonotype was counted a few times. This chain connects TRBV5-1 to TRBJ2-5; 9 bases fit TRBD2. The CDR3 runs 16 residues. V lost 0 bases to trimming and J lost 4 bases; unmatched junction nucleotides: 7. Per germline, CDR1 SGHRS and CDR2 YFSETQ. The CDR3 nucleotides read TGCGCCAGCAGCTTGGCCCCTCCTAGCGGGGTAGAGACCCAGTACTTC. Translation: CASSLAPPSGVETQYF.

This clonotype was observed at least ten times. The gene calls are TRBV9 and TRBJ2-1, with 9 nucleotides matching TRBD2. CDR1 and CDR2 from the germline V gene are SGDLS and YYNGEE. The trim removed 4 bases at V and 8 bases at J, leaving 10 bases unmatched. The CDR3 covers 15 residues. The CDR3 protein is CASSRLAGGLDEQFF. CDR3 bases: TGTGCCAGCAGCAGACTGGCGGGGGGGCTCGATGAGCAGTTCTTC.

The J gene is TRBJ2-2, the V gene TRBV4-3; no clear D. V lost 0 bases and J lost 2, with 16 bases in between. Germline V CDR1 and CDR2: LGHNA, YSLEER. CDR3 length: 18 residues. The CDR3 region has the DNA TGCGCCAGCAGCCAAGAAGTCCAGGCCAAGCTTAACACCGGGGAGCTGTTTTTT. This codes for CASSQEVQAKLNTGELFF.

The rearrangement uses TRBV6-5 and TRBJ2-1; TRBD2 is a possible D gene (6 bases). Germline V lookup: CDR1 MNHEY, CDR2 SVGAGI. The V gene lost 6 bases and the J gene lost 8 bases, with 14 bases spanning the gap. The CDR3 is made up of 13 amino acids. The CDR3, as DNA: TGTGCCAGCAGAACGGGGGTCGGGGATGAGCAGTTCTTC. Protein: CASRTGVGDEQFF.

The CDR3, as DNA: TGTGCCAGCACGGGGACGGGACAGGGGCGCACAGATACGCAGTATTTT. This encodes CASTGTGQGRTDTQYF. The chain joins TRBV25-1 to TRBJ2-3; TRBD1 aligns across 10 bases. The CDR3 has 16 residues. Germline trimming cut 7 bases from V and 1 base from J; bases unmatched to any gene: 8. Germline CDR1 and CDR2: MGHDK and SYGVNS.

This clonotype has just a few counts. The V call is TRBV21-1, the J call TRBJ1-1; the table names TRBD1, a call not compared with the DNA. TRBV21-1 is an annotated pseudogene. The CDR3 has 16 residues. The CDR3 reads CASSKAPGGGCSEAFF. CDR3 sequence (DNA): TGTGCCAGCAGCAAAGCGCCGGGCGGGGGGTGCTCCGAAGCTTTCTTT.

CDR3 residues: CASRVSSYNEQFF. DNA of the CDR3: TGTGCCAGCAGGGTAAGCTCCTACAATGAGCAGTTCTTC. The chain carries TRBV6-5 and TRBJ2-1; unclear D gene. This CDR3 spans 13 amino acids. Trimming stripped 6 bases from V and 0 bases from J, with 6 bases between. Germline CDR1 is MNHEY and CDR2 is SVGAGI.

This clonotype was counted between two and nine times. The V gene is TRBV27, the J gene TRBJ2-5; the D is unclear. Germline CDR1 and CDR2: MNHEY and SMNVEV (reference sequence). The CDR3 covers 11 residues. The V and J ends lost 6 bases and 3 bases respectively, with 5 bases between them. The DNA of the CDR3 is TGTGCCAGCAGAACCGAAGAGACCCAGTACTTC. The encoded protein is CASRTEETQYF.

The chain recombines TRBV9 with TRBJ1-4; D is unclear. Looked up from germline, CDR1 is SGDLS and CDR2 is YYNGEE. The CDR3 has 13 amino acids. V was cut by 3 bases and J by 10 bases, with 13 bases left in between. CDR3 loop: CASSASLGGKLFF. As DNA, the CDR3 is TGTGCCAGCAGCGCTAGCCTCGGCGGAAAACTGTTTTTT. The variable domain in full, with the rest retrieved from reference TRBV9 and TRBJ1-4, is DSGVTQTPKHLITATGQRVTLRCSPRSGDLSVYWYQQSLDQGLQFLIQYYNGEERAKGNILERFSAQQFPDLHSELNLSSLELGDSALYFCASSASLGGKLFFGSGTQLSVL.

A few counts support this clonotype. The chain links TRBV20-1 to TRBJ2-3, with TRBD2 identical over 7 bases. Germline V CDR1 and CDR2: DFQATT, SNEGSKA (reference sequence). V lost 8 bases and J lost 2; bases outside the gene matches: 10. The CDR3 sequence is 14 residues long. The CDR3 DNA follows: TGCAGTCCGTTGGCGGGGGAGTTCACAGATACGCAGTATTTT. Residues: CSPLAGEFTDTQYF.